The present T cell receptor (beta chain) was sequenced within a study of blood T cell repertoires in COVID-19. Across the whole study: The United States, Italy and Spain were the sources of the acute and convalescent COVID-19 samples. Nucleic acid was either cDNA or gDNA, and it came from T cells, B-cell-depleted T cells, or PBMCs.

Germline-derived CDR1 and CDR2 are SGHDT and YYEEEE. The V gene end was trimmed by 3 bases and the J gene end by 3 bases; junction bases not matched to a gene: 9. CDR3 length: 16 residues. Original data processing: Estimation of nucleated cell counts relied on the amplification of reference gene primers. The table came from immunoSEQ multiplex PCR; TCRdb's copy has only in-frame clones and leaves some out. The V and J calls and clone size were taken over from that table, and D and trimming were inferred from the DNA. The sample has a few hundred thousand clones; about 85% are singletons. The sequence came from an older man with acute or convalescent COVID-19. V gene TRBV5-6 combines with J gene TRBJ1-1; 9 bases agree with TRBD1. Input material: peripheral blood. This CDR3 reads CASSWTGAHLDTEAFF. Written as DNA, the CDR3 is TGTGCCAGCAGCTGGACAGGGGCCCATCTTGACACTGAAGCTTTCTTT.